The present T cell receptor (beta chain) was sequenced within a study of blood T cell repertoires in COVID-19. Original processing notes: Amplified reference gene primers provided the basis for estimating nucleated cell counts. The data were produced by immunoSEQ multiplex PCR, yet TCRdb's version contains in-frame clones alone and is incomplete. That table gives V, J and clone size, and the DNA gave D and trimming. The sample records roughly 290,000 clones, around 86% being singletons. The ends lost 8 bases at V and 4 bases at J; junction bases unmatched: 8. The germline gives CDR1 MGHRA, CDR2 YSYEKL. The CDR3 is made up of 16 amino acids.

The sample comprised PBMCs or T cells enriched from blood (not recorded which). The V and J genes are TRBV4-1 and TRBJ2-2; 12 bases match TRBD2. The clonotype originates from a woman in her thirties or forties who had recovered from COVID-19. In DNA form, the CDR3 reads TGCGCCAGCGCTTTGGCTAGCGGGGGGGTCACCGGGGAGCTGTTTTTT. It codes for CASALASGGVTGELFF.